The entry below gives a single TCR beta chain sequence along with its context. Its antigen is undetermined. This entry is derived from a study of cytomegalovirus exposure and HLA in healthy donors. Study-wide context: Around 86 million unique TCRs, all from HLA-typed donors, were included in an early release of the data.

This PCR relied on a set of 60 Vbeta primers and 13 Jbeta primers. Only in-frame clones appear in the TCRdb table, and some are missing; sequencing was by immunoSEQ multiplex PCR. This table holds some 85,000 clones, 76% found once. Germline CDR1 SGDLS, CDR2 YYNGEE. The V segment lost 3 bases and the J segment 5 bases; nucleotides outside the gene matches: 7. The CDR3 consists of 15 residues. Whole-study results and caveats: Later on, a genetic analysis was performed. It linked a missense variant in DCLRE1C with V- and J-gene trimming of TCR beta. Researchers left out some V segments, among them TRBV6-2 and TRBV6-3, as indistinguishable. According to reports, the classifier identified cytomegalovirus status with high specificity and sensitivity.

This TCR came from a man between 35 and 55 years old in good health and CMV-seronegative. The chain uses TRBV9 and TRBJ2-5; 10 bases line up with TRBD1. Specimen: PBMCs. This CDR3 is CASSADRGLAETQYF. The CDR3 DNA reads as TGTGCCAGCAGCGCAGACAGGGGGCTAGCTGAGACCCAGTACTTC.